Sequencing of this T cell receptor beta chain was carried out in a study of T-cell memory formation after mild COVID-19. CDR1 is SGHRS and CDR2 is YFSETQ in the germline V gene. CDR3 size: 16 residues. The V gene end was trimmed by 5 bases and the J gene end by 4 bases; junction bases not matched to a gene: 10. MiXCR was run by TCRdb on the 5' RACE reads, yielding one entry per CDR3 protein. In the table there are 170,000 or so distinct CDR3 sequences, 25% to 40% of which are singletons. There are a few counts of this clonotype. Its antigen is unidentified. Findings of the study overall: CD4/CD8 balance characterized clones contracting day 15 to 85, and CD4+ skew characterized later expanders. Among CD4+ contracting clones, most were CM and EM, and CD8+ ones EMRA.

Sequencing used PBMCs or a T cell subset sorted from them (not recorded which). The clonotype originates from an adult woman who had mild COVID-19 (a few samples of this study predate the infection). Cell type and time point are not known. This rearrangement joins TRBV5-1 to TRBJ2-2; 8 bases are a match to TRBD2. The CDR3 is CASSNIREGRTGELFF. In DNA, the CDR3 is TGCGCCAGCAGTAATATACGGGAGGGCCGCACCGGGGAGCTGTTTTTT.